The 5 T cell receptor beta chains in this list originate from one sample, sequenced in a study of human CD4 T cells and Enterobacteriaceae. All CD4+ cells other than CD45RA+CCR7+CD95- naive cells were sorted as memory, over 95% pure. Sequencing used immunoSEQ multiplex PCR; TCRdb keeps in-frame clones, though not all of them. The sample shows about 26,000 clones, approximately 78% of them seen only once. The sequenced material came from memory CD4+ T cells from blood. The source of these receptors is a human donor in good health.

The chain's CDR3 is CASWSGANTGELFF. CDR3 DNA: TGCGCCAGCTGGTCGGGGGCGAACACCGGGGAGCTGTTTTTT. The chain has TRBV10-1 and TRBJ2-2; maybe TRBD2 (6 bases). Germline V gene lookup returns CDR1 WNHNN and CDR2 SYGVQD (reference sequence). V dropped 8 bases and J dropped 0 bases, with 10 bases sitting between them. This CDR3 region has 14 residues.

The chain carries TRBV5-1 and TRBJ2-2; D is possibly TRBD1 (5 bases). From germline, CDR1 is SGHRS and CDR2 YFSETQ. The V end lost 4 bases, the J end lost 7 bases, and 14 bases lay between the germline ends. There are 14 residues in the CDR3. The DNA for the CDR3 is TGCGCCAGCAGCGGGCGACAGAGAGGCGGGGAGCTGTTTTTT. It specifies CASSGRQRGGELFF.

This clone occurred a few times. The V call is TRBV7-9, the J call TRBJ2-4; possibly TRBD1 or TRBD2 for D (5 bases each). The germline gives CDR1 SEHNR, CDR2 FQNEAQ (reference sequence). The CDR3 runs to 14 residues. V shed 5 bases and J shed 4 bases, with 12 bases lying between them. CDR3 coding DNA: TGTGCCAGCAGCGCACGGGGCGCGAAAAACATTCAGTACTTC. Translated: CASSARGAKNIQYF.

The genes are TRBV5-4 and TRBJ1-5, with 8 bases matching TRBD1. Germline V lookup: CDR1 SGHNT, CDR2 YYREEE (reference sequence). The CDR3 runs 17 residues. V gave up 2 bases and J gave up 0 bases; unmatched junction bases: 7. The CDR3 here is CASSLRTGSYSNQPQHF. The CDR3 nucleotides read TGTGCCAGCAGCTTAAGGACAGGGTCATATAGCAATCAGCCCCAGCATTTT. The full variable domain, in which reference TRBV5-4 and TRBJ1-5 provide the parts outside the CDR3, is ETGVTQSPTHLIKTRGQQVTLRCSSQSGHNTVSWYQQALGQGPQFIFQYYREEENGRGNFPPRFSGLQFPNYSSELNVNALELDDSALYLCASSLRTGSYSNQPQHFGDGTRLSIL.

The V and J genes are TRBV7-2 and TRBJ2-7; D gene ambiguous. Trimming shortened V by 5 bases and J by 7 bases, and 9 bases separated the two germline ends. This CDR3 is 11 amino acids long. From germline, CDR1 is SGHTA and CDR2 FQGNSA. The CDR3 region has the DNA TGTGCCAGCAGCCCACTTCGGGAGCAGTACTTC. Protein: CASSPLREQYF. Drawing the rest from reference TRBV7-2 and TRBJ2-7, the complete variable domain is GAGVSQSPSNKVTEKGKDVELRCDPISGHTALYWYRQSLGQGLEFLIYFQGNSAPDKSGLPSDRFSAERTGGSVSTLTIQRTQQEDSAVYLCASSPLREQYFGPGTRLTVT.